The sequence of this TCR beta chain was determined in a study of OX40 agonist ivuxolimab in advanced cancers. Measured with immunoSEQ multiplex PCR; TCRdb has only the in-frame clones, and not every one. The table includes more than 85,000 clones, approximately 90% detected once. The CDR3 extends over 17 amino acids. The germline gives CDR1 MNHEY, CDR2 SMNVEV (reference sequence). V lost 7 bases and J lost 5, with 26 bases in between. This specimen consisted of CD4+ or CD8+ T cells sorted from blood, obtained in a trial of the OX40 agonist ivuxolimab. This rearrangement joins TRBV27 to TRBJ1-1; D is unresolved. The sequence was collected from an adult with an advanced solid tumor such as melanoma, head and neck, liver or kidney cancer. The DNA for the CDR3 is TGTGCCAGCAAACCTCCCCGGAGCGCTGGAACTGGAACTGAAGCTTTCTTT. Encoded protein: CASKPPRSAGTGTEAFF.